The clone carrying this T cell receptor (beta chain) was detected a few times. Its cognate antigen is unknown. This sample is part of a study of post-analysis software for immune sequencing data. Study results and limitations: The authors found that F measure strongly co-clustered same-batch samples. For normalized Chao1 diversity, multiple sclerosis patients scored significantly lower than controls did. Patients carried four or five TRBV segments more frequently than controls did, and TRBV5-6, TRBV5-1 and TRBV20-1 were among them.

This CDR3 has 14 amino acids. In germline, CDR1 is SQVTM, CDR2 ANQGSEA. Trimming cost V 3 bases and J 2 bases, with 13 bases left between them. Researchers reported that TCR beta cDNA libraries carried unique molecular identifiers. Between about 0.85 and 11 million T cells gave rise to roughly 0.5 million cDNA molecules. TCRdb reanalysed the PCR reads using MiXCR and keeps one entry per CDR3 protein. The sample holds approximately 730,000 distinct CDR3 sequences, approximately 44% seen once. The source of this sequence is a girl aged 5 to 17 with multiple sclerosis. Sequencing was performed on blood. The chain couples TRBV29-1 to TRBJ1-2; D gene ambiguous. CDR3 amino acids: CSVEAPTENYGYTF. The CDR3 bases are TGCAGCGTTGAGGCCCCTACAGAGAACTATGGCTACACCTTC.